A selection of T cell receptor beta chains follows, all from one sample in a study of cytomegalovirus exposure and HLA in healthy donors. The assay was immunoSEQ multiplex PCR, and TCRdb's table has in-frame clones only and misses some. Of 180,000 or so clones detected, 70% to 85% appear once; the ten largest clones hold approximately 1.3%. The specimen was PBMCs. The receptor source for this set is a man younger than 35 in good health and CMV-seronegative. Each CDR3 is given with its conserved first and last residue. The D gene is left open where the match is weak. Part of the rows lack a size; the others show once, few, many or a class for expanded clones.

TRBJ1-5 | TRBV4-1 | . | TRBD1 | TGCGCCAGCAGCCAATGGACAGGGTGGGACCAGCCCCAGCATTTT | CASSQWTGWDQPQHF
TRBJ1-2 | TRBV5-4 | . | . | TGTGCCAGCAGCTTGGTGGAGGGGCGCTATGGCTACACCTTC | CASSLVEGRYGYTF
TRBJ2-7 | TRBV11-3 | . | TRBD2 | TGTGCCAGCAGCGTTGGACGACTAGCGGGAGGGCACTACGAGCAGTACTTC | CASSVGRLAGGHYEQYF
TRBJ2-3 | TRBV11-3 | few | . | TGTGCCAGCAGCTTAGATCCGGGACAGCAGTATTTT | CASSLDPGQQYF
TRBJ1-6 | TRBV30 | few | . | TGTGCCTGGAGTCCTGGGCCTGAGAATAATTCACCCCTCCACTTT | CAWSPGPENNSPLHF
TRBJ2-2 | TRBV11-2 | . | . | TGTGCCAGCAGCTTCTCAAGGACAGGCGGGACCAACATCGGGGAGCTGTTTTTT | CASSFSRTGGTNIGELFF
TRBJ1-5 | TRBV7-9 | . | . | TGTGCCAGCAGTGATTCGGGGTTTGATCAGCCCCAGCATTTT | CASSDSGFDQPQHF
TRBJ2-1 | TRBV7-8 | . | . | TGTGCCAGCAGCTCGGACTCCTATATGAATGAGCAGTTCTTC | CASSSDSYMNEQFF
TRBJ1-2 | TRBV7-2 | . | TRBD1 | TGTGCCAGCAGCCAATCCCACGACAGGGTCTATGGCTACACCTTC | CASSQSHDRVYGYTF
TRBJ1-5 | TRBV18 | . | TRBD1 | TGTGCCAGCTCAAGGACAGGGGGTTCTTTCAATCAGCCCCAGCATTTT | CASSRTGGSFNQPQHF
TRBJ1-4 | TRBV18 | once | . | TGTGCCAGCTCCGTTGGACACCATAATGAAAAACTGTTTTTT | CASSVGHHNEKLFF
TRBJ2-5 | TRBV9 | . | . | TGTGCCAGCATGTTTACAAGAGAGACCCAGTACTTC | CASMFTRETQYF
TRBJ2-1 | TRBV5-1 | . | TRBD1 | TGCGCCAGCAGCTTCGACAGGGGGCCGTACAATGAGCAGTTCTTC | CASSFDRGPYNEQFF
TRBJ1-5 | TRBV7-2 | . | . | TGTGCCAGCAGCCCCAACCGGGGAAATCAGCCCCAGCATTTT | CASSPNRGNQPQHF
TRBJ2-7 | TRBV2 | once | TRBD1 | TGTGCCAGCGGCCCCGGGACAGGGGGCAACGAGCAGTACTTC | CASGPGTGGNEQYF
TRBJ2-3 | TRBV6-6 | once | . | TGTGCCAGCAGTTACCCTGGCACAGATACGCAGTATTTT | CASSYPGTDTQYF
TRBJ1-1 | TRBV2 | . | . | TGTGCCAGCAGACCCTTCGGACAGATGAACACTGAAGCTTTCTTT | CASRPFGQMNTEAFF